Each of the 14 T cell receptor beta chains below was sequenced from the same sample in a study of neoadjuvant nivolumab and ipilimumab in lung cancer. Clones were sequenced by immunoSEQ multiplex PCR, and TCRdb holds only the in-frame ones, with some missing. The data hold 40,000 to 55,000 clones, with about 89% observed a single time. The specimen was blood, collected before neoadjuvant nivolumab, alone or with ipilimumab. These receptors all come from an adult with non-small cell lung cancer. Some clones in this sample may be carry-over from other donors' samples.

The chain combines TRBV7-9 with TRBJ2-1; D is possibly TRBD2 (6 bases). Germline values: CDR1 SEHNR, CDR2 FQNEAQ (reference sequence). The CDR3 runs to 16 residues. The ends were cut back, 3 bases at V and 1 base at J, with 13 bases in the middle. CDR3 DNA: TGTGCCAGCAGCTTGGGGGGAGCTAGGTCCTACAATGAGCAGTTCTTC. Protein sequence: CASSLGGARSYNEQFF.

The V gene is TRBV5-1, the J gene TRBJ2-1; tentative D call: TRBD2 (6 bases). The V end lost 2 bases, the J end lost 0 bases, and 15 bases lay between the germline ends. Germline CDR1 is SGHRS and CDR2 is YFSETQ. CDR3 size: 17 residues. CDR3 bases: TGCGCCAGCAGCTTCCCGACTAGAACAAGCTCCTACAATGAGCAGTTCTTC. This codes for CASSFPTRTSSYNEQFF.

The chain couples TRBV5-6 to TRBJ2-5; D is perhaps TRBD2 (7 bases). V was cut by 2 bases and J by 2 bases, with 13 bases left in between. Germline V gene sequence: CDR1 SGHDT, CDR2 YYEEEE. CDR3 size: 15 residues. CDR3 sequence: CASSFLGGGQETQYF. In DNA form, the CDR3 reads TGTGCCAGCAGCTTCCTGGGAGGGGGGCAAGAGACCCAGTACTTC.

This clone came up a few times. The chain combines TRBV7-8 with TRBJ2-7; 7 bases are shared with TRBD2. J was trimmed by 3 bases and V by 6 bases; bases with no gene match: 2. The CDR3 sequence is 12 residues long. CDR1 is SGHVS and CDR2 is FQNEAQ in the germline V gene. CDR3 protein: CASSTSDYEQYF. The CDR3 DNA sequence: TGTGCCAGCAGTACTAGCGACTACGAGCAGTACTTC.

In its sample, this clone was seen once. This sequence joins TRBV9 and TRBJ2-1; no clear D gene. This CDR3 has 15 residues. Germline V gene sequence: CDR1 SGDLS, CDR2 YYNGEE. V was shortened by 0 bases and J by 5 bases, with 12 bases between the two germline ends. CDR3 region: CASSVGGEGHNEQFF. CDR3 nucleotides: TGTGCCAGCAGCGTAGGAGGTGAAGGACACAATGAGCAGTTCTTC.

This chain links TRBV6-6 with TRBJ2-1; D uncertain. V was cut by 0 bases and J by 7 bases, with 10 bases left in between. Germline CDR1 and CDR2: MNHNY and SVGAGI (reference sequence). The CDR3 is 14 residues long. The CDR3 is CASSYSGPANEQFF. Written as DNA, the CDR3 is TGTGCCAGCAGTTACTCTGGGCCCGCAAATGAGCAGTTCTTC.

V gene TRBV5-1 combines with J gene TRBJ1-1, with D unclear. This CDR3 region has 13 residues. Per germline, CDR1 SGHRS and CDR2 YFSETQ. The V end was cut by 3 bases, the J end by 1 base, with 7 bases between. CDR3 residues: CASSYTRNTEAFF. CDR3 nucleotide sequence: TGCGCCAGCAGCTACACACGGAACACTGAAGCTTTCTTT. The complete variable domain, with remaining parts taken from reference TRBV5-1 and TRBJ1-1, reads KAGVTQTPRYLIKTRGQQVTLSCSPISGHRSVSWYQQTPGQGLQFLFEYFSETQRNKGNFPGRFSGRQFSNSRSEMNVSTLELGDSALYLCASSYTRNTEAFFGQGTRLTVV.

The chain joins TRBV7-9 to TRBJ2-3; TRBD2 matches at 8 bases. Trimming removed 3 bases from V and 2 bases from J; junction bases left unmatched: 13. Germline V gives CDR1 SEHNR, CDR2 FQNEAQ (reference sequence). The CDR3 has 18 amino acids. In DNA form, the CDR3 reads TGTGCCAGCAGCTTTGCTAGCGGGTCCCAGATTTTCACAGATACGCAGTATTTT. Its translation is CASSFASGSQIFTDTQYF.

V is TRBV30 and J is TRBJ1-1; tentatively, D is TRBD1 (6 bases). CDR3 size: 11 residues. Trimming took 4 bases from V and 5 from J, leaving 8 bases between them. Germline V gene lookup returns CDR1 GTSNPN and CDR2 SVGIG (reference sequence). CDR3 sequence (DNA): TGTGCCTGGACAGGGGAGACTGAAGCTTTCTTT. Its translation is CAWTGETEAFF.

The chain couples TRBV4-1 to TRBJ2-7; 11 bases are shared with TRBD2. The ends lost 3 bases at V and 0 bases at J; junction bases unmatched: 1. The CDR3 has 15 amino acids. CDR1 is MGHRA and CDR2 is YSYEKL in the germline V gene. The CDR3 nucleotides read TGCGCCAGCAGCCAGGGACTAGCGGCCTCCTACGAGCAGTACTTC. Translated: CASSQGLAASYEQYF.

The V and J genes are TRBV6-5 and TRBJ1-5; D possibly corresponds to TRBD1 (5 bases). There are 15 residues in the CDR3. Trimming removed 6 bases at V and 4 bases at J, with 16 bases between. Germline CDR1 is MNHEY and CDR2 is SVGAGI. CDR3 nucleotides: TGTGCCAGCAGCTTGGGGAGTGGGGGAAATCAGCCCCAGCATTTT. This encodes CASSLGSGGNQPQHF.

This chain joins TRBV2 and TRBJ2-5; D possibly corresponds to TRBD1 (5 bases). Germline CDR1 reads SNHLY; CDR2 reads FYNNEI. The CDR3 is made up of 14 amino acids. The germline V and J ends were trimmed by 8 bases and 0 bases, with 13 bases remaining between them. DNA of the CDR3: TGTGCCAGCGACAGAGGTCCCTACCAAGAGACCCAGTACTTC. Amino acid sequence: CASDRGPYQETQYF.

This clone was detected only a few times. CDR3 loop: CASYRENTEAFF. The CDR3 DNA reads TGTGCCTCCTACAGGGAGAACACTGAAGCTTTCTTT. The V and J genes are TRBV2 and TRBJ1-1; D is perhaps TRBD1 (6 bases). The CDR3 covers 12 residues. The germline gives CDR1 SNHLY, CDR2 FYNNEI. V lost 11 bases, J lost 1 base, and 11 bases lay in between. Using reference TRBV2 and TRBJ1-1 for the parts outside the CDR3, the full variable domain is EPEVTQTPSHQVTQMGQEVILRCVPISNHLYFYWYRQILGQKVEFLVSFYNNEISEKSEIFDDQFSVERPDGSNFTLKIRSTKLEDSAMYFCASYRENTEAFFGQGTRLTVV.

V gene TRBV29-1 combines with J gene TRBJ2-2; either TRBD1 or TRBD2 may fit D (5 bases each). The CDR3 has 13 residues. Germline CDR1 reads SQVTM; CDR2 reads ANQGSEA. V gave up 6 bases and J gave up 5 bases, with 13 bases separating them. The CDR3 here is CSVTGTETGELFF. CDR3 nucleotides: TGCAGCGTCACCGGGACGGAGACCGGGGAGCTGTTTTTT.